These 20 T cell receptor beta chains were all obtained from the same sample, sequenced in a study of blood T cell repertoires in COVID-19 (TCRdb year 2020). Receptor libraries were prepared by the immunoSEQ multiplex PCR assay. TCRdb took this table from immuneACCESS and kept in-frame rearrangements with V and J called. Such tables lack part of the clones; where checked against another copy, unresolved V genes explain under half of the gap, and the rest is unexplained. In all, the sample holds 70,000 to 95,000 clones, and about 95% of those were seen once. About 4.1% of the sample comes from the top ten. Specimen: peripheral blood. These receptors all stem from a human donor with active COVID-19. The donor label of this sample is uncertain.

This chain joins TRBV5-4 and TRBJ1-4; 7 bases are a match to TRBD1. Per germline, CDR1 SGHNT and CDR2 YYREEE (reference sequence). V lost 3 bases to trimming and J lost 4 bases; unmatched junction nucleotides: 6. There are 15 residues in the CDR3. CDR3 in amino acids: CASSSSGTDNEKLFF. The CDR3, as DNA: TGTGCCAGCAGCTCCTCCGGGACAGATAATGAAAAACTGTTTTTT.

The V and J genes are TRBV29-1 and TRBJ2-3; TRBD1 agrees at 10 bases. Unmatched junction bases numbered 5, after V lost 7 bases and J lost 4 bases. The germline gives CDR1 SQVTM, CDR2 ANQGSEA. The CDR3 extends over 13 amino acids. CDR3 in amino acids: CSAPTGGPDTQYF. DNA of the CDR3: TGCAGCGCTCCGACAGGGGGCCCAGATACGCAGTATTTT.

The J gene is TRBJ1-3, the V gene TRBV18; D is ambiguous. Trimming pared 5 bases from V and 0 bases from J, leaving 11 bases between. Looked up from germline, CDR1 is KGHSH and CDR2 is LQKENI. This CDR3 contains 15 residues. The CDR3 coding sequence is TGTGCCAGCTCAGCCTCGATTAGCTCTGGAAACACCATATATTTT. This translates into CASSASISSGNTIYF.

V and J are TRBV9 and TRBJ2-5, with D hard to call. From germline, CDR1 is SGDLS and CDR2 YYNGEE. With 0 bases removed from V and 5 bases from J, the gap between germline ends came to 8 bases. The CDR3 runs to 13 residues. Here the CDR3 reads CASSVAHGETQYF. For the CDR3, the DNA is TGTGCCAGCAGCGTAGCTCACGGGGAGACCCAGTACTTC.

This clone was detected only once. CDR3 DNA sequence: TGTGCCAGCAAGCGGGAGACCGCAGATACGCAGTATTTT. Translation: CASKRETADTQYF. The chain has TRBV9 and TRBJ2-3, with 8 bases identical to TRBD2. Germline values: CDR1 SGDLS, CDR2 YYNGEE. Germline trimming cut 6 bases from V and 4 bases from J; bases unmatched to any gene: 4. The CDR3 has 13 residues.

The V call is TRBV5-6, the J call TRBJ2-7, with D maybe TRBD1 (5 bases). Germline V CDR1 and CDR2: SGHDT, YYEEEE. With 4 bases removed from V and 6 bases from J, the gap between germline ends came to 26 bases. The CDR3 contains 17 residues. The CDR3 reads CASSLGPLQDRGSEQYF. The CDR3 coding sequence is TGTGCCAGCAGCCTGGGCCCGCTACAGGATCGTGGAAGCGAGCAGTACTTC.

This clone was seen only once. The gene calls are TRBV7-6 and TRBJ2-1; 15 nucleotides match TRBD2. J gave up 0 bases and V 0 bases, and 6 bases lay outside the gene matches. This CDR3 spans 20 amino acids. Germline lookup yields CDR1 SGHVS and CDR2 FNYEAQ. The DNA for the CDR3 is TGTGCCAGCAGCTTAGCCCCGGGACTAGCGGGGGGAAGCTCCTACAATGAGCAGTTCTTC. Translating gives CASSLAPGLAGGSSYNEQFF.

The chain uses TRBV9 and TRBJ1-5, with D possibly TRBD1 on 5 matching bases. Germline assignment: CDR1 SGDLS and CDR2 YYNGEE. V was clipped by 0 bases and J by 6 bases, with 10 bases between them. The CDR3 totals 14 residues. CDR3 sequence reads: CASSVDGAGQPQHF. Written as DNA, the CDR3 is TGTGCCAGCAGCGTAGATGGGGCAGGTCAGCCCCAGCATTTT.

This clone was recorded once. The gene calls are TRBV12-5 and TRBJ2-2; TRBD2 aligns across 14 bases. With 1 base clipped from V and 3 bases from J, the junction kept 7 bases outside the gene matches. The length of the CDR3 is 19 residues. Per germline, CDR1 LGHNT and CDR2 FRNRAP. CDR3 bases: TGTGCTAGTGGTTTGGCCCAGGGACTAGCGGGGGAATACACCGGGGAGCTGTTTTTT. Translating it yields CASGLAQGLAGEYTGELFF.

The CDR3 is CASSQDRAKEGYGYTF. The CDR3 DNA follows: TGTGCCAGCAGCCAAGATCGGGCTAAGGAGGGCTATGGCTACACCTTC. This sequence joins TRBV3-1 (or the pseudogene TRBV3-2) and TRBJ1-2; the D is unclear. This CDR3 has 16 amino acids. Germline V gene data show CDR1 as LGHDT and CDR2 as YNNKEL (reference sequence). V shed 0 bases and J shed 4 bases, with 15 bases lying between them.

The chain has TRBV10-1 and TRBJ2-4; D is possibly TRBD2 (6 bases). Germline V CDR1 and CDR2: WNHNN, SYGVQD (reference sequence). Trimming stripped 0 bases from V and 0 bases from J, with 9 bases between. The CDR3 contains 16 residues. CDR3 in amino acids: CASSESVGLAKNIQYF. Here the CDR3 DNA reads TGCGCCAGCAGTGAGTCGGTGGGACTAGCCAAAAACATTCAGTACTTC.

V gene TRBV15 combines with J gene TRBJ2-2, with 7 bases lining up with TRBD1. The CDR3 runs 16 residues. Germline lookup yields CDR1 LNHNV and CDR2 YYDKDF (reference sequence). J gave up 3 bases and V 0 bases, and 4 bases lay outside the gene matches. The CDR3 DNA reads TGTGCCACCAGCAGAGATCGGACAGGATACACCGGGGAGCTGTTTTTT. Protein product: CATSRDRTGYTGELFF.

CDR3 bases: TGTGCCAGCAGCCCTTCCGGGACTGAATACGAGCAGTACTTC. Translated: CASSPSGTEYEQYF. This chain joins TRBV11-3 and TRBJ2-7, with a possible D match to TRBD2 (6 bases). Germline V lookup: CDR1 SGHNT, CDR2 YENEEA. Trimming stripped 5 bases from V and 4 bases from J, with 15 bases between. This CDR3 region has 14 residues.

The V call is TRBV11-3, the J call TRBJ1-1, with D possibly TRBD1 on 5 matching bases. V lost 2 bases and J lost 5, with 9 bases in between. This CDR3 has 13 residues. Germline CDR1 and CDR2: SGHNT and YENEEA. CDR3 protein: CASSLLEGTEAFF. CDR3 coding DNA: TGTGCCAGCAGCTTATTGGAGGGGACTGAAGCTTTCTTT.

V gene TRBV29-1 combines with J gene TRBJ1-2, with D perhaps matching TRBD1 (6 bases). This CDR3 has 13 amino acids. Trimming took 6 bases from V and 4 from J, leaving 15 bases between them. CDR1 and CDR2 (germline): SQVTM, ANQGSEA. The CDR3, as DNA: TGCAGCGTCTTACACCGGGACACCTATGGCTACACCTTC. This sequence encodes CSVLHRDTYGYTF.

The chain recombines TRBV25-1 with TRBJ1-2; 9 nucleotides match TRBD1. The junction had 24 bases not matched to a gene; V was cut back by 2 bases and J by 14 bases. The germline V gene encodes CDR1 MGHDK and CDR2 SYGVNS. CDR3 length: 18 residues. CDR3 nucleotide sequence: TGTGCCAGCAGTGAAGGAAATGTTGGGGAAACAGGGGGCGAACCTCAAACCTTC. Translated, it gives CASSEGNVGETGGEPQTF.

The chain joins TRBV18 to TRBJ2-3, with 7 positions matching TRBD2. Germline CDR1 reads KGHSH; CDR2 reads LQKENI. Losses at the gene ends were 3 bases for V and 5 bases for J; bases not matched to a gene: 11. CDR3 length equals 16 residues. For the CDR3, the DNA is TGTGCCAGCTCACCCTCCGGGGGAGGGTTAGGAGATACGCAGTATTTT. Translating it yields CASSPSGGGLGDTQYF.

This clone has only one observation. The chain carries TRBV25-1 and TRBJ2-4, with 12 bases lining up with TRBD2. The germline V gene encodes CDR1 MGHDK and CDR2 SYGVNS. The CDR3 runs 17 residues. Trimming cost V 2 bases and J 8 bases; bases outside gene matches: 10. In DNA, the CDR3 is TGTGCCAGCAGTGAACACGGGCTAGCGGGGGGGCGGGACATTCAGTACTTC. Amino acid sequence: CASSEHGLAGGRDIQYF. The full variable domain, its missing parts supplied by reference TRBV25-1 and TRBJ2-4, is EADIYQTPRYLVIGTGKKITLECSQTMGHDKMYWYQQDPGMELHLIHYSYGVNSTEKGDLSSESTVSRIRTEHFPLTLESARPSHTSQYLCASSEHGLAGGRDIQYFGAGTRLSVL.

This chain connects TRBV7-2 to TRBJ2-5, with 11 bases identical to TRBD2. The CDR3 has 15 residues. CDR1 is SGHTA, CDR2 FQGNSA, per germline. Losses at the gene ends were 1 base for V and 4 bases for J; bases not matched to a gene: 2. The CDR3 DNA follows: TGTGCCAGCAGCTTAGGGCTAGCGGGAGGAGAGACCCAGTACTTC. This gives the protein CASSLGLAGGETQYF.

V and J are TRBV15 and TRBJ2-3, with 9 bases lining up with TRBD2. This CDR3 spans 17 amino acids. CDR1 and CDR2 (germline): LNHNV, YYDKDF (reference sequence). Trimming at V came to 1 base and at J to 4 bases, leaving 9 bases not matched to a gene. CDR3 amino acids: CATSRGQIAGASDTQYF. CDR3 bases: TGTGCCACCAGCAGAGGTCAAATAGCGGGAGCCTCAGATACGCAGTATTTT.